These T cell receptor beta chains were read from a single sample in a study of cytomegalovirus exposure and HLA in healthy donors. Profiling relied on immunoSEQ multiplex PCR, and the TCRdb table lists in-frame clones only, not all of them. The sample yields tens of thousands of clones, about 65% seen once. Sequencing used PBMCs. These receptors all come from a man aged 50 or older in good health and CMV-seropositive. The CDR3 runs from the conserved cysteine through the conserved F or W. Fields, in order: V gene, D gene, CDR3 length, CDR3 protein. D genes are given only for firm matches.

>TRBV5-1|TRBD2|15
CASSFSSGAAETQYF
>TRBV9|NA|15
CASSVRGLPDNTIYF
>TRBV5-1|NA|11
CASSSGDGYTF
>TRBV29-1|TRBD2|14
CSVELAGATDTQYF
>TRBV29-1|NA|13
CSVSRVTNEKLFF
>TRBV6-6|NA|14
CASRNRVMNTEAFF
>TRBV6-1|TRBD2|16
CASSVTSGRARETQYF
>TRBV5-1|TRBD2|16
CASSLGSAGGRETQYF
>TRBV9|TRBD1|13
CASSVGGTGPQHF
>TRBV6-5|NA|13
CASSLQETGELFF
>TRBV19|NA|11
CASKRYTEAFF
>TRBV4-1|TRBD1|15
CASSRLQGANQPQHF
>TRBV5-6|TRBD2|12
CASKAGGREQYF
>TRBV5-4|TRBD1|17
CASSVVTTGLGAVEQYF
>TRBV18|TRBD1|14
CASSPSGDSYGYTF
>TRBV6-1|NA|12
CASTTGLPPRYF
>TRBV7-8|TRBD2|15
CASSLGGRAKNEQFF
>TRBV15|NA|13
CATARGYTYEQYF
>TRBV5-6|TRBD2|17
CASSLLRTSGRLDEQFF
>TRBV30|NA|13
CAWSREGNQPQHF
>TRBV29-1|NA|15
CSVEGDKISTDTQYF
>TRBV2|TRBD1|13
CASSGTGGQPQHF
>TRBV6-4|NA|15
CASSADSASYYGYTF
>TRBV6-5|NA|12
CASSRLEGTQYF
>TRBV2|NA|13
CASTYQGNTEAFF
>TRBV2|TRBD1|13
CASSPTGGHGYTF
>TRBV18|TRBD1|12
CASSLDRGEQYF
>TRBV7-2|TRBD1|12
CASSGSRQGAFF
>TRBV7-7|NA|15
CASSLRRASQETQYF
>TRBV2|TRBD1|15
CASNPDRVGTDTQYF
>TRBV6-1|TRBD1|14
CASNPTRGQETQYF
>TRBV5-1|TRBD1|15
CASSPQTGGNQPQHF
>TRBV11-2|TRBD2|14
CASSAGGSSYEQYF
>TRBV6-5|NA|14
CASRRDRNTGELFF
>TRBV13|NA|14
CASTSRRGANVLTF
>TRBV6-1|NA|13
CASSDNSGNTIYF
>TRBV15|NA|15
CATSRDPNRSGGYTF
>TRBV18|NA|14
CASSPAGGSYEQYF
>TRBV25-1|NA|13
CASSGAVGETQYF
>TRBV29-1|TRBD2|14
CSVERRRGYNEQFF
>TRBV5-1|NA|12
CASSFEGTEAFF
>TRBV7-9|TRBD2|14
CASSPGLAAGELFF
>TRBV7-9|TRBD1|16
CASSFLGPQGEETQYF
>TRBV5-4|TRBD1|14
CASSYQDRDYEQYF
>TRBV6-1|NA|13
CASRRTGWAEAFF
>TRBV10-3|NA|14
CATQRDSPTGQLFF
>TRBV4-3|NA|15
CASSQARGEYQPQHF
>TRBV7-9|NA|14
CACGGGELGYEQYF
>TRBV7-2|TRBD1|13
CASSIDRGAPLHF
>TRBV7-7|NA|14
CASSPVTGTDTQYF
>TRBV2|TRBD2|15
CASSRLLAGGGEQYF
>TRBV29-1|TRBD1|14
CSARVGTGAYEQYF
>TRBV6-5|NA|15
CASSYSNAGTDGYTF
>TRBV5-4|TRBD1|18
CASSGGTGSTSGANVLTF